Below are 25 T cell receptor beta chains sequenced from a single sample in a study of T cell responses to AZD1222 COVID-19 vaccine (dated by TCRdb to about 2021). The library was obtained by the immunoSEQ multiplex PCR assay. TCRdb retrieved this table from immuneACCESS and kept in-frame rearrangements only. Not all clones are present; in checked studies, unresolved V genes account for under half, and no reason is known for the remainder. This sample holds 130,000 or so clones; approximately 90% were observed only once. Approximately 7.5% of the sample is taken by the ten largest. The intended sense of this specimen's time point label: baseline before first vaccination. The sample was peripheral blood, taken on day 0 of AZD1222 vaccination. Every receptor here comes from an adult in good health.

This clone has just a few counts. The chain employs TRBV5-4 and TRBJ1-2, with TRBD1 as a possible D gene (5 bases). The germline gives CDR1 SGHNT, CDR2 YYREEE (reference sequence). V gave up 5 bases and J gave up 6 bases, with 14 bases separating them. The CDR3 is 13 residues long. The CDR3 DNA reads as TGTGCCAGCAGGCTTTTCGGAGGGGATGGCTACACCTTC. Translation gives CASRLFGGDGYTF.

The J gene is TRBJ1-6, the V gene TRBV2; D gene unclear. The CDR3 has 17 residues. Trimming took 1 base from V and 0 from J, leaving 10 bases between them. Per the germline V gene, CDR1 is SNHLY and CDR2 is FYNNEI. The CDR3 protein is CASSEGATLSYNSPLHF. CDR3 bases: TGTGCCAGCAGTGAAGGAGCCACCCTCTCCTATAATTCACCCCTCCACTTT. Drawing the rest from reference TRBV2 and TRBJ1-6, the complete variable domain is EPEVTQTPSHQVTQMGQEVILRCVPISNHLYFYWYRQILGQKVEFLVSFYNNEISEKSEIFDDQFSVERPDGSNFTLKIRSTKLEDSAMYFCASSEGATLSYNSPLHFGNGTRLTVT.

The J gene is TRBJ2-1, the V gene TRBV9, with TRBD2 matching 8 bases. V shed 2 bases, J shed 6 bases, and the junction held 7 bases outside the gene matches. Germline CDR1 SGDLS, CDR2 YYNGEE. The CDR3 spans 15 residues. For the CDR3, the DNA is TGTGCCAGCAGCGTTACTAGCGGCCCACTCAATGAGCAGTTCTTC. The encoded protein is CASSVTSGPLNEQFF.

The chain recombines TRBV4-1 with TRBJ1-5; TRBD1 is a possible D gene (5 bases). The CDR3 loop spans 15 amino acids. Germline V gene sequence: CDR1 MGHRA, CDR2 YSYEKL. Trimming left V 6 bases short and J 4 bases short, with 16 bases between. The CDR3 region is CASSLGTGWNQPQHF. The DNA for the CDR3 is TGCGCCAGCAGTCTAGGGACGGGGTGGAATCAGCCCCAGCATTTT.

The genes are TRBV2 and TRBJ1-1, with 8 positions matching TRBD1. The trim removed 6 bases at V and 0 bases at J, leaving 9 bases unmatched. CDR3 size: 16 residues. CDR1 and CDR2 from the germline V gene are SNHLY and FYNNEI. Here the CDR3 reads CASRQGTGFMNTEAFF. Here the CDR3 DNA reads TGTGCCAGCAGGCAAGGGACAGGCTTTATGAACACTGAAGCTTTCTTT.

This chain joins TRBV19 and TRBJ2-1; TRBD2 matches 8 bases. With 4 bases clipped from V and 7 bases from J, the junction kept 3 bases outside the gene matches. The length of the CDR3 is 13 residues. The V gene's germline CDR1 is LNHDA and CDR2 SQIVND (reference sequence). The CDR3 DNA sequence: TGTGCCAGTAGTACGGGACTAGTGAATGAGCAGTTCTTC. This translates into CASSTGLVNEQFF.

This clone occurred once. The J gene is TRBJ2-1, the V gene TRBV5-1, with 10 nucleotides matching TRBD2. From germline, CDR1 is SGHRS and CDR2 YFSETQ. This CDR3 is built from 20 residues. The V segment lost 2 bases and the J segment 3 bases; nucleotides outside the gene matches: 17. The chain's CDR3 is CASSLPGLALRRAYYNEQFF. The CDR3 nucleotides are TGCGCCAGCAGCTTACCGGGACTAGCGCTCCGAAGGGCCTACTACAATGAGCAGTTCTTC. The variable domain in full, with the rest retrieved from reference TRBV5-1 and TRBJ2-1, is KAGVTQTPRYLIKTRGQQVTLSCSPISGHRSVSWYQQTPGQGLQFLFEYFSETQRNKGNFPGRFSGRQFSNSRSEMNVSTLELGDSALYLCASSLPGLALRRAYYNEQFFGPGTRLTVL.

The chain combines TRBV28 with TRBJ2-1, with TRBD2 matching over 9 bases. The CDR3 contains 14 residues. V trimming: 8 bases; J trimming: 4 bases; junction bases outside the gene matches: 6. Per germline, CDR1 MDHEN and CDR2 SYDVKM. The CDR3 region is CASLAGDRYNEQFF. DNA of the CDR3: TGTGCCAGCTTAGCGGGAGATCGGTACAATGAGCAGTTCTTC.

The genes are TRBV4-1 and TRBJ1-1, with 7 bases identical to TRBD1. The V segment lost 3 bases and the J segment 1 base; nucleotides outside the gene matches: 5. The germline gives CDR1 MGHRA, CDR2 YSYEKL. The CDR3 sequence is 15 residues long. Here the CDR3 reads CASSQGSGGNTEAFF. CDR3 bases: TGCGCCAGCAGCCAGGGCTCAGGGGGGAACACTGAAGCTTTCTTT.

The chain recombines TRBV13 with TRBJ2-3, with 9 bases identical to TRBD2. The CDR3 length is 17 residues. Germline lookup yields CDR1 PRHDT and CDR2 FYEKMQ (reference sequence). V dropped 3 bases and J dropped 1; count of bases not matched to a gene: 8. CDR3 coding DNA: TGTGCCAGCAGCTTGAATCGCGGCGGGAGGGGCACAGATACGCAGTATTTT. This sequence encodes CASSLNRGGRGTDTQYF.

Here the CDR3 reads CASSPPGGSNQPQHF. The CDR3 DNA sequence: TGTGCCAGCAGCCCCCCCGGTGGGAGCAATCAGCCCCAGCATTTT. The chain joins TRBV7-9 to TRBJ1-5; D gene uncertain. The V end lost 5 bases, the J end lost 1 base, and 12 bases lay between the germline ends. CDR1 is SEHNR and CDR2 is FQNEAQ in the germline V gene (reference sequence). The CDR3 covers 15 residues.

The CDR3 region is CASSFRRYTEAFF. CDR3 DNA sequence: TGTGCCAGCAGCTTCCGGAGGTACACTGAAGCTTTCTTT. V is TRBV5-8 and J is TRBJ1-1; no clear D. CDR1 is SGHTS, CDR2 YDEGEE, per germline. V lost 2 bases, J lost 3 bases, and 8 bases lay in between. The CDR3 spans 13 residues. The full variable domain, completed using reference TRBV5-8 and TRBJ1-1, is EAGVTQSPTHLIKTRGQQATLRCSPISGHTSVYWYQQALGLGLQFLLWYDEGEERNRGNFPPRFSGRQFPNYSSELNVNALELEDSALYLCASSFRRYTEAFFGQGTRLTVV.

This chain uses TRBV30 with TRBJ1-3; no firm D call. Germline V lookup: CDR1 GTSNPN, CDR2 SVGIG (reference sequence). The ends were cut back, 4 bases at V and 2 bases at J, with 9 bases in the middle. This CDR3 is built from 13 residues. DNA of the CDR3: TGTGCCTGGACCGGAAACCCTGGAAACACCATATATTTT. This encodes CAWTGNPGNTIYF. Full variable domain (missing parts from reference TRBV30 and TRBJ1-3): SQTIHQWPATLVQPVGSPLSLECTVEGTSNPNLYWYRQAAGRGLQLLFYSVGIGQISSEVPQNLSASRPQDRQFILSSKKLLLSDSGFYLCAWTGNPGNTIYFGEGSWLTVV.

V and J are TRBV28 and TRBJ1-4; 8 bases are a match to TRBD1. The CDR3 has 14 amino acids. CDR1 MDHEN and CDR2 SYDVKM come from the germline V gene. The V and J ends lost 6 bases and 9 bases, in that order; junction bases with no gene match: 9. CDR3 nucleotide sequence: TGTGCCAGCAGCCCCGGACAGGGATGGAAAAAACTGTTTTTT. This sequence encodes CASSPGQGWKKLFF.

The rearrangement joins TRBV5-1 to TRBJ2-1; 7 bases align to TRBD2. Germline CDR1 and CDR2: SGHRS and YFSETQ. CDR3 length: 14 residues. After removal of 0 bases from V and 7 bases from J, the junction contained 4 bases not matched to a gene. The CDR3 nucleotides read TGCGCCAGCAGCTTGGGGGAGGGCGAGAATGAGCAGTTCTTC. Translated, it gives CASSLGEGENEQFF.

The gene calls are TRBV7-6 and TRBJ1-5, with 10 positions matching TRBD1. CDR3 length: 15 amino acids. With V trimmed by 5 bases and J by 1 base, 2 bases remained unmatched. Germline V gene data show CDR1 as SGHVS and CDR2 as FNYEAQ. The CDR3 is CASSRDRGSNQPQHF. CDR3 DNA: TGTGCCAGCAGCCGGGACAGGGGAAGCAATCAGCCCCAGCATTTT.

The chain couples TRBV28 to TRBJ1-1; 7 nucleotides align to TRBD1. Germline V gene sequence: CDR1 MDHEN, CDR2 SYDVKM. V shed 5 bases and J 0 bases; nucleotides not matched to a gene: 3. The CDR3 contains 14 residues. The CDR3: CASSTGALNTEAFF. DNA of the CDR3: TGTGCCAGCAGTACAGGGGCCCTGAACACTGAAGCTTTCTTT.

The chain has TRBV5-5 and TRBJ1-2, with 8 bases aligning to TRBD1. Trimming at V came to 0 bases and at J to 7 bases, leaving 2 bases not matched to a gene. Germline assignment: CDR1 SGHKS and CDR2 YYEKEE (reference sequence). The CDR3 sequence is 13 residues long. In DNA, the CDR3 is TGTGCCAGCAGCTTGGTCGACAGGGGTGGCTACACCTTC. It codes for CASSLVDRGGYTF.

This sequence joins TRBV4-1 and TRBJ2-7; 8 bases fit TRBD1. The CDR3 has 15 amino acids. The germline V gene encodes CDR1 MGHRA and CDR2 YSYEKL. V shed 0 bases and J 3 bases; nucleotides not matched to a gene: 4. Written as DNA, the CDR3 is TGCGCCAGCAGCCAAGACCCGGGACAGGACTACGAGCAGTACTTC. Translation gives CASSQDPGQDYEQYF.

The chain combines TRBV10-3 with TRBJ2-7, with 9 bases identical to TRBD2. This CDR3 spans 13 amino acids. The ends lost 4 bases at V and 6 bases at J; junction bases unmatched: 4. Germline V gives CDR1 ENHRY, CDR2 SYGVKD. CDR3 sequence: CAISGTSVGEQYF. For the CDR3, the DNA is TGTGCCATCAGTGGGACTAGCGTCGGCGAGCAGTACTTC.

The gene calls are TRBV27 and TRBJ1-2; TRBD1 matches at 11 bases. With V trimmed by 7 bases and J by 5 bases, 18 bases remained unmatched. Per germline, CDR1 MNHEY and CDR2 SMNVEV (reference sequence). The CDR3 is 18 residues long. CDR3 bases: TGTGCCAGCACCTCCTGGGGACCGGACAGGGGGCGCCGATATGGCTACACCTTC. This codes for CASTSWGPDRGRRYGYTF.

V gene TRBV24-1 combines with J gene TRBJ2-3, with D unclear. Deletions cut 5 bases from V and 3 bases from J, with 17 bases between. Germline-derived CDR1 and CDR2 are KGHDR and SFDVKD. The length of the CDR3 is 16 residues. As DNA, the CDR3 is TGTGCCACCAGTGTTAACCGGGCCTACGCTACAGATACGCAGTATTTT. Encoded protein: CATSVNRAYATDTQYF.

This rearrangement joins TRBV12-3 or TRBV12-4 to TRBJ2-7, with D tentatively TRBD2 (6 bases). This CDR3 region has 12 residues. V lost 4 bases and J lost 6, with 10 bases in between. CDR3 in amino acids: CASSSIGGEQYF. As DNA, the CDR3 is TGTGCCAGCAGTTCTATCGGGGGCGAGCAGTACTTC.

This rearrangement joins TRBV5-6 to TRBJ1-1; possibly TRBD1 for D (5 bases). Looked up from germline, CDR1 is SGHDT and CDR2 is YYEEEE. V dropped 5 bases and J dropped 1 base, with 9 bases sitting between them. The CDR3 is 13 amino acids. CDR3 loop: CASREGWNTEAFF. The CDR3 coding sequence is TGTGCCAGCAGGGAGGGGTGGAACACTGAAGCTTTCTTT.

The chain employs TRBV7-3 and TRBJ2-7, with D uncertain. This CDR3 has 13 amino acids. The germline gives CDR1 SGHTA, CDR2 FQGTGA. Deletions cut 0 bases from V and 4 bases from J, with 7 bases between. The CDR3 nucleotides are TGTGCCAGCAGCTTAACGGTAAATTACGAGCAGTACTTC. This encodes CASSLTVNYEQYF.